This T cell receptor (beta chain) was profiled in a study of post-analysis software for immune sequencing data (dated by TCRdb to the mid-2010s). With respect to the entire study: Disease courses on record covered relapsing-remitting, secondary progressive and progressive-relapsing multiple sclerosis, though some patients had no subtype annotation. The multiple sclerosis patient repertoires were compared with about a dozen previously published healthy control repertoires from donors aged about 6 to 28 years. A subset of samples was prepared in parallel using single-end sample barcoding, then pooled and co-amplified after Illumina adapter ligation. Results the study describes overall, beyond this receptor: Direct clustering with F measure revealed strong co-clustering of samples prepared in the same batch, which led to a batch-effect correction. Significantly higher frequencies in patients than in controls were found for five TRBV segments, including TRBV5-6, TRBV5-1 and TRBV20-1. Normalized Chao1 diversity was significantly lower in multiple sclerosis patients than controls, suggesting substantial peripheral T-cell clonal expansion. The multiple sclerosis patient group was slightly younger than the control group.

Library construction relied on PCR. Sequenced on an Illumina HiSeq 2500. To reduce PCR and sequencing biases, unique molecular identifiers were incorporated into the TCR beta cDNA libraries. Per 1 to 10 million input T cells, approximately 500,000 cDNA molecules were obtained, such that each molecule approximated one T cell. Patient libraries were prepared and sequenced with the same protocol used for the earlier healthy control dataset. Samples belonging to the same batch were prepared together, multiplexed and sequenced on a shared HiSeq lane. Per the original workflow: MIGEC handled the raw barcoded reads, throwing out single-read molecular identifier groups before consensus assembly and CDR3 extraction. VDJtools was used for post-analysis of the clonotype tables, with diversity normalized by down-sampling every dataset to the smallest sample size. In repertoire overlap clustering, CDR3 amino acid sequences, but not nucleotide sequences, were matched to correct batch-related cross-sample contamination. Starting from the raw public reads, TCRdb applied fastp trimming at Q25, assembled clones with MiXCR and retained in-frame beta chains. Entries that share a CDR3 protein sequence are merged under the most common genes and DNA. TCRdb, not the original authors, processed these V and J calls. In this sample the table shows roughly 170,000 distinct CDR3 sequences, 30% of which occur a single time. The top ten clonotypes cover approximately 1.6% of the sample.

A note on this clonotype: Its antigen is unknown. No base quality values were provided; no much bigger clone lies one nucleotide off.

TCR beta repertoires were profiled from peripheral blood of about a dozen young patients with multiple sclerosis to demonstrate the VDJtools post-analysis software. The multiple sclerosis patients were children and adolescents ranging in age from roughly 6 to 15 years. A distance of 10 bases separates the germline ends of V and J, which lose 4 bases and 9 bases respectively. The germline V gene supplies CDR1 SGHDN and CDR2 FVKESK. The CDR3 goes from the cysteine to the phenylalanine over 12 residues. Here the CDR3 DNA is all that survives: 36 bases in frame from base 1. Specimen: blood. The rearrangement joined TRBV14 to TRBJ1-5; a confident D gene designation cannot be given. This TCR derives from a girl aged 10 to 17 with multiple sclerosis. The CDR3 amino acid sequence is: CASSLNMGPQHF. The nucleotide sequence is TGTGCCAGCAGCCTTAACATGGGGCCCCAGCATTTT.